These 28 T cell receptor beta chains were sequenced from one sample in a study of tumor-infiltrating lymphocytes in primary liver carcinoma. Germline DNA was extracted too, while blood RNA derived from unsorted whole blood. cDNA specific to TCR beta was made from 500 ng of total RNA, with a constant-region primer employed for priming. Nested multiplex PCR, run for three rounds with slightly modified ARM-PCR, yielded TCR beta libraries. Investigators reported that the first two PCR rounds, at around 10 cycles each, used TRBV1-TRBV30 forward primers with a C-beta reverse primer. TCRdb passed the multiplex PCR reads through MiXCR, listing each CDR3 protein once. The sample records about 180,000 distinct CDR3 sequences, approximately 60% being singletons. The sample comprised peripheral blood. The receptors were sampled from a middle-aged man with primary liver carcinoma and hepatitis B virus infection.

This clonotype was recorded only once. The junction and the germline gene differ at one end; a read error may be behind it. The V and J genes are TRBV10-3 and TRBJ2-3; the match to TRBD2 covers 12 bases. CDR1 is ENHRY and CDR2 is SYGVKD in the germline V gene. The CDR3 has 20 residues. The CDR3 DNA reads TGCGCCATCAGTGCGGCTGGGACTAGCGGGCAAGTTCTTTCCACAGATACGCAGTATTTT. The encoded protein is CAISAAGTSGQVLSTDTQYF.

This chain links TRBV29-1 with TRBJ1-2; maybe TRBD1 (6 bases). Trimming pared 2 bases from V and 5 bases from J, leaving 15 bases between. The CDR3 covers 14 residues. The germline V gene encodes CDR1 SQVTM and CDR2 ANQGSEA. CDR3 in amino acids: CSVETTGFGYGYTF. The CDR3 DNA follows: TGCAGCGTTGAAACAACAGGGTTTGGGTATGGCTACACCTTC.

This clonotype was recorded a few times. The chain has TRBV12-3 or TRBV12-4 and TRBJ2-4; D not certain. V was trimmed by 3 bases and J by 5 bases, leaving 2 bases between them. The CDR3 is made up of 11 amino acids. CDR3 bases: TGTGCCAGCAGTTTGGAAAACATTCAGTACTTC. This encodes CASSLENIQYF.

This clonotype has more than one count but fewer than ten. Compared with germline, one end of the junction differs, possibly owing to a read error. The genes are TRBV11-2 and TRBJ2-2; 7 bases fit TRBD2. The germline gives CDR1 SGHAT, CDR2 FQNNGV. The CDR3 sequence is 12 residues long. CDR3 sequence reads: CASTPRGGGLFF. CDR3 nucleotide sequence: TGTGCCAGCACCCCGAGGGGCGGGGGGCTGTTTTTT. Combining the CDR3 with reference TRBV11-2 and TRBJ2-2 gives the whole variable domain EAGVAQSPRYKIIEKRQSVAFWCNPISGHATLYWYQQILGQGPKLLIQFQNNGVVDDSQLPKDRFSAERLKGVDSTLKIQPAKLEDSAVYLCASTPRGGGLFFGEGSRLTVL.

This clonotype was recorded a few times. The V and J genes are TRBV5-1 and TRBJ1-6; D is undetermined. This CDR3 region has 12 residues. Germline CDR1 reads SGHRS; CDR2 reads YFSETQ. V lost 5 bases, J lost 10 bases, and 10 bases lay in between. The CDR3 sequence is CASRNIESPLHF. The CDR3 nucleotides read TGCGCCAGCAGAAACATCGAATCACCCCTCCACTTT. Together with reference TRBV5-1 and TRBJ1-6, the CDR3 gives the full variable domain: KAGVTQTPRYLIKTRGQQVTLSCSPISGHRSVSWYQQTPGQGLQFLFEYFSETQRNKGNFPGRFSGRQFSNSRSEMNVSTLELGDSALYLCASRNIESPLHFGNGTRLTVT.

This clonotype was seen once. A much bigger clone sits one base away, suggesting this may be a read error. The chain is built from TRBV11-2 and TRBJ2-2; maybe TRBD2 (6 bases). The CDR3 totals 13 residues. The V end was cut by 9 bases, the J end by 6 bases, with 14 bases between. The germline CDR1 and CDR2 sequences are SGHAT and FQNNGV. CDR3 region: CARTPPGAGELFF. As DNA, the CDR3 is TGTGCCAGGACTCCCCCGGGAGCCGGGGAGCTGTTTTTT.

CDR3 DNA: TGTGCCAGCACCCGACAGGATTCCTACGAGCAGTACTTC. Residues: CASTRQDSYEQYF. The chain is built from TRBV7-9 and TRBJ2-7; TRBD1 might be the D (6 bases). V was trimmed by 7 bases and J by 1 base, leaving 11 bases between them. CDR3 length: 13 residues. The germline V gene has CDR1 SEHNR and CDR2 FQNEAQ (reference sequence).

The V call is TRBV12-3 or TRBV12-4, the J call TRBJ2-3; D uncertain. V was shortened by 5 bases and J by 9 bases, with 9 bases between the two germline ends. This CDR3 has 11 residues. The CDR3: CASSPDRTQYF. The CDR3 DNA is TGTGCCAGCAGTCCCGATAGGACGCAGTATTTT.

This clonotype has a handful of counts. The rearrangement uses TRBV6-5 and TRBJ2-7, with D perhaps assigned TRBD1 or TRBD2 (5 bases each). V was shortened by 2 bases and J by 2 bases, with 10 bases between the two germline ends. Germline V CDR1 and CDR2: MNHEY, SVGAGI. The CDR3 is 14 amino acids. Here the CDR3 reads CASSYEGRTYEQYF. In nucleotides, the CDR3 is TGTGCCAGCAGTTACGAGGGGAGAACCTACGAGCAGTACTTC.

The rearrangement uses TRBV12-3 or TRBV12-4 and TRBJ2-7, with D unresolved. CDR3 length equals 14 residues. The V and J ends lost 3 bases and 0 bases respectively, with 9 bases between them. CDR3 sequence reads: CASSFQIGSYEQYF. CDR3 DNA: TGTGCCAGCAGTTTTCAGATTGGCTCCTACGAGCAGTACTTC.

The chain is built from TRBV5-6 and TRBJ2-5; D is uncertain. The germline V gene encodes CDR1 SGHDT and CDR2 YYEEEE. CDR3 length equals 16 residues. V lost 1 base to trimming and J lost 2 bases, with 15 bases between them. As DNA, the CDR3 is TGTGCCAGCAGCTTGAACCATTTAGGGTTACAAGAGACCCAGTACTTC. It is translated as CASSLNHLGLQETQYF.

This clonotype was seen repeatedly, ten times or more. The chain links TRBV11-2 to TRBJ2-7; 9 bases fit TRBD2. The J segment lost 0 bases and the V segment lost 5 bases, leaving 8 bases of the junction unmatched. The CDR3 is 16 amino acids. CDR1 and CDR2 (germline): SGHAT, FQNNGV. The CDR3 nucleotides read TGTGCCAGCAGCCTTACCACTAGCGGGCCCTCCTACGAGCAGTACTTC. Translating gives CASSLTTSGPSYEQYF.

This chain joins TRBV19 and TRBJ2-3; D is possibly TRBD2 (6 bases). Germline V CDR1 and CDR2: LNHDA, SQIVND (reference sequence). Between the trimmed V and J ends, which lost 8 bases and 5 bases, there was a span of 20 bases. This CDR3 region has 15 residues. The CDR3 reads CASGALTGVIDTQYF. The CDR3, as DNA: TGTGCCAGTGGGGCCCTAACGGGAGTTATAGATACGCAGTATTTT.

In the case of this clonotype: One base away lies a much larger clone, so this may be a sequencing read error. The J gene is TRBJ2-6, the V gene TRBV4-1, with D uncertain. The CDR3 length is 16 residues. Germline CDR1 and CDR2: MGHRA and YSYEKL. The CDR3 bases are TGCGCCAGCAACCAAGATAAGGCCCGAGGGGCCAACGTCCTGACTTTC. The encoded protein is CASNQDKARGANVLTF.

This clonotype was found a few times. CDR3 in amino acids: CSVESSGIADTQYF. Here the CDR3 DNA reads TGCAGCGTTGAGAGTAGCGGGATTGCAGATACGCAGTATTTT. The rearrangement joins TRBV29-1 to TRBJ2-3; 8 bases match TRBD2. J lost 4 bases, V lost 3 bases, and 6 bases had no gene match. CDR3 length: 14 residues. Germline CDR1 SQVTM, CDR2 ANQGSEA.

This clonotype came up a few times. CDR3 sequence (DNA): TGTGCCAGCAGTTACTCAGGTGCCAGCTCCTACGAGCAGTACTTC. Protein product: CASSYSGASSYEQYF. The rearrangement joins TRBV6-6 to TRBJ2-7; D is ambiguous. This CDR3 has 15 amino acids. Between the trimmed V and J ends, which lost 0 bases and 0 bases, there was a span of 9 bases. Germline V gene data show CDR1 as MNHNY and CDR2 as SVGAGI (reference sequence).

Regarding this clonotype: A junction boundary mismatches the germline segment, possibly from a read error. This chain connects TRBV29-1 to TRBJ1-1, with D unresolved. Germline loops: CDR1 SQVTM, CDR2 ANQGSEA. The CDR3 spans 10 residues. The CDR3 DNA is TGCAGCGTTCTTACCGCTGAAACTTTCTTT. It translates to CSVLTAETFF.

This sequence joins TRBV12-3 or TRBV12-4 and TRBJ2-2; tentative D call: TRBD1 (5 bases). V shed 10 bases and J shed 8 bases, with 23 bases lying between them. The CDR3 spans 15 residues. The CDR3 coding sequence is TGTGCCAACAGCCCTACCCCTGACAGTATTGGGGAGCTGTTTTTT. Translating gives CANSPTPDSIGELFF.

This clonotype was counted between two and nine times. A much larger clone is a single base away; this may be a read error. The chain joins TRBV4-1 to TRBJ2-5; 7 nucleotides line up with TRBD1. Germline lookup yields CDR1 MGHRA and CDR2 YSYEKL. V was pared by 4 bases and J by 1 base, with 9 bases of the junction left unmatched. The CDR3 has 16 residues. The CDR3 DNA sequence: TGCGCCAGCAGCCTCAACCACGGGACAGTCCAAGAGACCCAGTACTTC. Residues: CASSLNHGTVQETQYF.

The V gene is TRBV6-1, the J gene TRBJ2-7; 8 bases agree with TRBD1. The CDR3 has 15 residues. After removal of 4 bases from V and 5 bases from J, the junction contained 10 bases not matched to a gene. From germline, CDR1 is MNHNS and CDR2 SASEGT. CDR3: CASSVEDREMDEQYF. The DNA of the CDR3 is TGTGCCAGCAGTGTAGAGGACAGGGAGATGGACGAGCAGTACTTC.

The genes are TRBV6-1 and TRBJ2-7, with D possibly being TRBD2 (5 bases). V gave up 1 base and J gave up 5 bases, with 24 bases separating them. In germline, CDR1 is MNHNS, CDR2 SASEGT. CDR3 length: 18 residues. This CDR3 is CASSEGKGQAPWRNEQYF. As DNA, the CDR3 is TGTGCCAGCAGTGAAGGGAAAGGGCAGGCGCCTTGGAGGAACGAGCAGTACTTC.

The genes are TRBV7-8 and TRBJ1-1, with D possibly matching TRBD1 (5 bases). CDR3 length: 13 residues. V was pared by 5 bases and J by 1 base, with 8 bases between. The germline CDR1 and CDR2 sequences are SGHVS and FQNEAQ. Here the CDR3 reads CASSRDENTEAFF. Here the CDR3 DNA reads TGTGCCAGCAGCCGGGACGAGAACACTGAAGCTTTCTTT.

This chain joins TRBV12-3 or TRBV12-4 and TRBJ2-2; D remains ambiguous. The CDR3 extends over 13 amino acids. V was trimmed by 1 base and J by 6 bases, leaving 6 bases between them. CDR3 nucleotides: TGTGCCAGCAGTTTAGTATGTTCCGGGGAGCTGTTTTTT. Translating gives CASSLVCSGELFF.

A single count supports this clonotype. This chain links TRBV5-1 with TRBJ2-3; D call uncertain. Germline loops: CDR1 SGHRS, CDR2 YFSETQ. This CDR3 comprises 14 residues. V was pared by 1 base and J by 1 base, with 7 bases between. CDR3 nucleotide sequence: TGCGCCAGCAGCTTGATACTGGGCACAGATACGCAGTATTTT. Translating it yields CASSLILGTDTQYF. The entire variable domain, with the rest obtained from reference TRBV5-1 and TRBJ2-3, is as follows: KAGVTQTPRYLIKTRGQQVTLSCSPISGHRSVSWYQQTPGQGLQFLFEYFSETQRNKGNFPGRFSGRQFSNSRSEMNVSTLELGDSALYLCASSLILGTDTQYFGPGTRLTVL.

The CDR3 DNA sequence: TGCAGCGTTGGGGGGACTAGCGGGGCGGATACGCAGTATTTT. It translates to CSVGGTSGADTQYF. The gene calls are TRBV29-1 and TRBJ2-3, with 13 bases that match TRBD2. V trimming: 4 bases; J trimming: 6 bases; junction bases outside the gene matches: 4. This CDR3 has 14 amino acids. CDR1 and CDR2 from the germline V gene are SQVTM and ANQGSEA.

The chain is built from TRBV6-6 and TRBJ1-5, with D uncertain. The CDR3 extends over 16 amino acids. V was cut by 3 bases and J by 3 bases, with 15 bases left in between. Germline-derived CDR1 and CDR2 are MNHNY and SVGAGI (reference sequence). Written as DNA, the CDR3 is TGTGCCAGCAGTTATCTTTCCAGAGGCCCCAATCAGCCCCAGCATTTT. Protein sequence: CASSYLSRGPNQPQHF.

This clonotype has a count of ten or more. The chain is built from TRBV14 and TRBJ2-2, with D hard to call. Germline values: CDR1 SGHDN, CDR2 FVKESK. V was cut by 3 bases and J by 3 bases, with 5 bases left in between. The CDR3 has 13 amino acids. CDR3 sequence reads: CASSHSHTGELFF. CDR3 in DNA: TGTGCCAGCAGCCATTCGCACACCGGGGAGCTGTTTTTT.

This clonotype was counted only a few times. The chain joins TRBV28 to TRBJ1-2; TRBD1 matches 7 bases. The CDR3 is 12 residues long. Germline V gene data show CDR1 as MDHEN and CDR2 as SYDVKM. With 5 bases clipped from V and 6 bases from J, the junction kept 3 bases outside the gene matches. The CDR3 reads CASSRQGNGYTF. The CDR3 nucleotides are TGTGCCAGCAGTCGACAGGGCAATGGCTACACCTTC.